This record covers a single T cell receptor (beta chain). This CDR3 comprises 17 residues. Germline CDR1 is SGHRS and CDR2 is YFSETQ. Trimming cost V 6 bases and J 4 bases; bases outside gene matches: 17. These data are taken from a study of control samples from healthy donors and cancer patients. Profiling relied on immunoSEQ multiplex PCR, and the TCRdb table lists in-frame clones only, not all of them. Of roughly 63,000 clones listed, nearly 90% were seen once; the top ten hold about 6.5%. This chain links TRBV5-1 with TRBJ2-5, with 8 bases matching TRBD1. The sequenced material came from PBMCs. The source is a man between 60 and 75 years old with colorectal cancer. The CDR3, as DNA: TGCGCCAGCACCCTCGCTCAGGGGGCGCTCGGTGGAGAGACCCAGTACTTC. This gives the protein CASTLAQGALGGETQYF. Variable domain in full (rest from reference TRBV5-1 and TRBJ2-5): KAGVTQTPRYLIKTRGQQVTLSCSPISGHRSVSWYQQTPGQGLQFLFEYFSETQRNKGNFPGRFSGRQFSNSRSEMNVSTLELGDSALYLCASTLAQGALGGETQYFGPGTRLLVL.